The clone carrying this T cell receptor beta chain was seen a handful of times. Its antigen is not identified. There were TCR beta CDR3 regions amplified from RNA transcripts. An initial round of RT-PCR targeting the TCR CDR3 relied on the HTBI primer set. TCRdb passed the multiplex PCR reads through MiXCR, listing each CDR3 protein once. Among approximately 600,000 distinct CDR3 sequences listed, roughly 20% were seen once. With duration under 3 months, ophthalmopathy was active: Clinical Activity Score at least 3, NOSPECS at least 4. V was pared by 4 bases and J by 5 bases, with 6 bases of the junction left unmatched. This CDR3 is built from 14 residues. Germline CDR1 MGHRA, CDR2 YSYEKL. This record belongs to a study of T cells in Graves' hyperthyroidism and ophthalmopathy. Study-wide results and limits: Stable hyperthyroidism was told apart from ophthalmopathy by a model built on 13 V-J features.

The clonotype originates from a man under 40 with Graves' ophthalmopathy. The sample taken for sequencing was blood. J is TRBJ2-7 and V is TRBV4-1, with 9 bases lining up with TRBD1. CDR3 sequence reads: CASSRARDRDEQYF. The CDR3 DNA reads as TGCGCCAGCAGCCGCGCCCGGGACAGGGACGAGCAGTACTTC.